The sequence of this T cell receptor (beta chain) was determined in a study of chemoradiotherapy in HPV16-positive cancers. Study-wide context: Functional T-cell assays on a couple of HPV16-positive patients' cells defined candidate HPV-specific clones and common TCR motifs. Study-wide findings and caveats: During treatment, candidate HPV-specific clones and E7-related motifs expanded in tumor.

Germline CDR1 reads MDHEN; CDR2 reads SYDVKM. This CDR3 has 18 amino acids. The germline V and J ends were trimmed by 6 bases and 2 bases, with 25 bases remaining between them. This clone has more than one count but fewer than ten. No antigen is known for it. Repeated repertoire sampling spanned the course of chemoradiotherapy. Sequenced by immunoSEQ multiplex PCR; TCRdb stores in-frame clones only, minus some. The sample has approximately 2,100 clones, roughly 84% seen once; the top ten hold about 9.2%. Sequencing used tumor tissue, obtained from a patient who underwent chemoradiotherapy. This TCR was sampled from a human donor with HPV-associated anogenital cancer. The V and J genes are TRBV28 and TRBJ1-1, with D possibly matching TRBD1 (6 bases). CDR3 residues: CASRPDRLTPVGNTEAFF. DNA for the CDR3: TGTGCCAGCAGACCGGACAGACTAACTCCCGTCGGTAACACTGAAGCTTTCTTT.